This TCR beta chain was identified in a study of tumor and adjacent non-tumor tissue in lung cancer. Study-wide background: Histology: around 13 adenocarcinoma, a couple of squamous cell carcinoma, 1 small cell lung cancer.

TCRbeta libraries were built with three rounds of nested PCR, modified from ARM-PCR. In TCRdb, the multiplex PCR reads were re-called with MiXCR into one record per CDR3 protein. The data hold tens of thousands of distinct CDR3 sequences, with 55% to 75% observed a single time. The CDR3 is 15 amino acids. This sample's RNA came from whole unsorted tissue. Notes on this clonotype: One junction end disagrees with the germline gene, perhaps due to a read error.

The rearrangement uses TRBV12-3 or TRBV12-4 and TRBJ2-5; no clear D gene. Sequenced material: lung tumor tissue. This receptor was obtained from a woman in her thirties or forties with non-small cell lung cancer. The CDR3, as DNA: TGTGTCAGCAGTGACCAGACGGCCGCTACAGAGACTCAGTACTTT. Translating gives CVSSDQTAATETQYF.